This T cell receptor beta chain came from a study of T cells in Graves' hyperthyroidism and ophthalmopathy. V lost 0 bases, J lost 4 bases, and 10 bases lay in between. Germline V gene lookup returns CDR1 MNHEY and CDR2 SVGAGI. The CDR3 has 14 residues. General study findings and limits: Onset of ophthalmopathy came a median approximately 6.5 months after the model predicted it.

Worth noting for this clonotype: Its antigen is still unknown.

Hyperthyroidism in the patients, aged 18 to 65, was newly diagnosed and under 2 months in duration. The PBMCs had their origin in around 10 ml of fresh peripheral blood. Amplified regions were TCR beta CDR3 sequences from RNA transcripts. First-round RT-PCR of the TCR CDR3 relied on the HTBI primer set. TCRdb itself ran the multiplex PCR reads through MiXCR, one entry per CDR3 protein. The data show some 600,000 distinct CDR3 sequences, approximately 15% seen once. The sequencing sample was made of blood. The rearrangement links TRBV6-5 to TRBJ2-7, with D uncertain. The sequence came from a woman aged 30 to 39 with Graves' hyperthyroidism that later progressed to Graves' ophthalmopathy. The CDR3 spells CASSYSGGGYEQYF. Written as DNA, the CDR3 is TGTGCCAGCAGTTACTCTGGTGGTGGTTACGAGCAGTACTTC.